The source of this T cell receptor beta chain is a study of Ad26.COV2.S vaccination and SARS-CoV-2 variants. The treatment: 15 to 20 received Ad26.COV2.S at low or high dose, single or two shots; about 5 received placebo; per-sample allocation not given. The samples date from day 63 after the first vaccine or placebo injection. This clone was observed a few times. Antigen: not known. Per the germline V gene, CDR1 is KGHSH and CDR2 is LQKENI. After removal of 3 bases from V and 1 base from J, the junction contained 3 bases not matched to a gene. The CDR3 has 15 residues. General study results and limits: Considerable breadth of spike-specific CD8+ and CD4+ T cell responses has reportedly been documented following vaccination.

Produced via immunoSEQ multiplex PCR; TCRdb's table is partial and in-frame only. This table has about 400,000 clones, around 91% appearing once. The chain combines TRBV18 with TRBJ2-7, with 10 bases that match TRBD2. The clonotype comes from a person between 18 and 65 years old who received the Ad26.COV2.S COVID-19 vaccine or a placebo. The specimen comprised peripheral blood, sampled in a trial of Ad26.COV2.S vaccine versus placebo. CDR3 DNA sequence: TGTGCCAGCTCACCCTCAGCGGGAGGGTCCTACGAGCAGTACTTC. This sequence encodes CASSPSAGGSYEQYF.